This TCR beta chain derives from a study of cytomegalovirus exposure and HLA in healthy donors. Study-wide findings and caveats: V- and J-gene trimming of TCR beta was linked (in a later analysis) to a missense DCLRE1C variant. A cluster of highly shared sequence variants was likely a sequencing artifact.

A note on this clone: Its antigen remains unknown.

PCR was performed using 60 Vbeta and 13 Jbeta primers. TCRdb keeps only in-frame clones here, not all; method: immunoSEQ multiplex PCR. Of around 170,000 clones in the sample, more than 70% were seen once. This sequence originates from a girl aged 5-17 years in good health and CMV-seronegative. The specimen was PBMCs.

The CDR3 DNA reads as TGTGCCACCCCGGACAGGGTAGAGGGGGAGCAGTACTTC. This gives the protein CATPDRVEGEQYF. This chain joins TRBV27 and TRBJ2-7; 8 nucleotides agree with TRBD1. Germline-derived CDR1 and CDR2 are MNHEY and SMNVEV (reference sequence). This CDR3 has 13 amino acids. The V gene end was trimmed by 10 bases and the J gene end by 7 bases; junction bases not matched to a gene: 12.